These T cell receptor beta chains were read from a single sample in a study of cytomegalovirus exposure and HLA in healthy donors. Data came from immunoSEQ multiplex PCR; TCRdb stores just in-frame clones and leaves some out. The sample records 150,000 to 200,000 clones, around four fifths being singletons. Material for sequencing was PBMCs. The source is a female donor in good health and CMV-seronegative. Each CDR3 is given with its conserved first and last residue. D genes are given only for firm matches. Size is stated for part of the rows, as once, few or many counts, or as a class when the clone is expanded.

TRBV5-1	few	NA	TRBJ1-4	TGCGCCAGCAGCTCAGGACAGCCAGCAACTAATGAAAAACTGTTTTTT	CASSSGQPATNEKLFF
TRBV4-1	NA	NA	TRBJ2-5	TGCGCCAGCAGCCAAGCGACACCCCCAGAGACCCAGTACTTC	CASSQATPPETQYF
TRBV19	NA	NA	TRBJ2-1	TGTGCCAGTAGCGTTGGGACTGCTAACAATGAGCAGTTCTTC	CASSVGTANNEQFF
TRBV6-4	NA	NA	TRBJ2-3	TGTGCCAGCAGTGACAGGGCGGGGTTCACAGATACGCAGTATTTT	CASSDRAGFTDTQYF
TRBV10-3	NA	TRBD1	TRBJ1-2	TGTGCCATCAGTGCGGGACCACAGGGGGCATATGGCTACACCTTC	CAISAGPQGAYGYTF
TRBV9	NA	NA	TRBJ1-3	TGTGCCAGCAGCTCCGCGGGTACAGGGTCTGGAAACACCATATATTTT	CASSSAGTGSGNTIYF
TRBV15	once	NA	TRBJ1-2	TGTGCCACCACGGCTCTGACAGACCTCTCGGGTGGCTACACCTTC	CATTALTDLSGGYTF
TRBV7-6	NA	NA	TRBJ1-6	TGTGCCAGCAGCTTAGCGACAGGATCTAACTATAATTCACCCCTCCACTTT	CASSLATGSNYNSPLHF
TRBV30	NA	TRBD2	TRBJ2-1	TGTGCCTGGAGAGCCGGACTAGCAGGCAACAATGAGCAGTTCTTC	CAWRAGLAGNNEQFF
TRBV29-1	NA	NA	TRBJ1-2	TGCAGCGTTGAAGAGGCAGGGTCTAACTATGGCTACACCTTC	CSVEEAGSNYGYTF
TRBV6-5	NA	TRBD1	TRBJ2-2	TGTGCCAGCAGTTCCCCAGGGGGATTCACCGGGGAGCTGTTTTTT	CASSSPGGFTGELFF
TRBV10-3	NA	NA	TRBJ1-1	TGTGCCATCAGTGTTGGGCAGGGGAACACTGAAGCTTTCTTT	CAISVGQGNTEAFF
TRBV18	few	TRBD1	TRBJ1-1	TGTGCCAGCTCTCGCGGGGCGGGGACAGGGTACACTGAAGCTTTCTTT	CASSRGAGTGYTEAFF
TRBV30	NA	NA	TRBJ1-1	TGTGCCTGGAGTCTAAGGACTGGGGACACTGAAGCTTTCTTT	CAWSLRTGDTEAFF
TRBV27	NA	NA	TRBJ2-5	TGTGCCAGCAGTTTAGGGACACTCCAAGAGACCCAGTACTTC	CASSLGTLQETQYF
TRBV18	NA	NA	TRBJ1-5	TGTGCCAGCTCACCACGGGGCGCGGGGGCGCCCCAGCATTTT	CASSPRGAGAPQHF
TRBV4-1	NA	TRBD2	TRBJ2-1	TGCGCCAGCAGCCCCCCTCCTAGCGGTTCCTACAATGAGCAGTTCTTC	CASSPPPSGSYNEQFF
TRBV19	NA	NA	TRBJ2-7	TGTGCCAGTAGTCCCTGGCCGGGAAGTTCCTACGAGCAGTACTTC	CASSPWPGSSYEQYF
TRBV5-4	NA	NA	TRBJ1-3	TGTGCCAGCAGTCGCGACAGTACTCCCGCTGGAAACACCATATATTTT	CASSRDSTPAGNTIYF
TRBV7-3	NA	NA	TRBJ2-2	TGTGCCAGCAGCTTAAACCGGGAGAACACCGGGGAGCTGTTTTTT	CASSLNRENTGELFF
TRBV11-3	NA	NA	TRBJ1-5	TGTGCCAGCAGCTTTCCAAGGGCGGGCAAGTATAGCAATCAGCCCCAGCATTTT	CASSFPRAGKYSNQPQHF
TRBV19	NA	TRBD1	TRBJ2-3	TGTGCCAGTAGCCAAGGGACAGGGTATACAGATACGCAGTATTTT	CASSQGTGYTDTQYF
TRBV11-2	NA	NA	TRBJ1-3	TGTGCCAGCAGCTTAGTTACAGGTTACTCTGGAAACACCATATATTTT	CASSLVTGYSGNTIYF
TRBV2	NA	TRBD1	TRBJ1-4	TGTGCCAGCAACGGACAGGAACATGAAAAACTGTTTTTT	CASNGQEHEKLFF
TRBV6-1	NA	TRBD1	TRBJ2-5	TGTGCCAGCAATATACAGGGGGCTAGGGAGACCCAGTACTTC	CASNIQGARETQYF
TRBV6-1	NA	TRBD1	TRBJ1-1	TGTGCCAGCAGTGAAAGGGGGCGTGCTGAAGCTTTCTTT	CASSERGRAEAFF
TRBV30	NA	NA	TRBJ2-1	TGTGCCTACGAGCGGGTGAGAAACAATGAGCAGTTCTTC	CAYERVRNNEQFF
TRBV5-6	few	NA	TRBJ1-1	TGTGCCAGCAGGAATCAGGGAACTGAAGCTTTCTTT	CASRNQGTEAFF
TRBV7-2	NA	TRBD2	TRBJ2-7	TGTGCCAGCAGCCGTTGGGCGGGAGAGGGTTCCTCCTACGAGCAGTACTTC	CASSRWAGEGSSYEQYF
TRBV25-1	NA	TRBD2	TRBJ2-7	TGTGCCAGCAGCCAATTCAGCGGGAGCTGTTACTACGAGCAGTACTTC	CASSQFSGSCYYEQYF